These T cell receptor beta chains were read from a single sample in a study of tumor-infiltrating lymphocytes in oesophageal squamous cell carcinoma. TCRdb used MiXCR to reprocess the PCR reads, holding one entry per CDR3 protein. The sample comprises about 15,000 distinct CDR3 sequences, approximately 50% of which are singletons, and approximately 16% rests with the top ten. Sequencing was carried out using esophageal tumor tissue. Source of these receptors: a male donor with esophageal squamous cell carcinoma. CDR3s include the opening cysteine and the closing phenylalanine or tryptophan. A D gene is named only where the DNA matches it firmly. Expanded clones are given a class, and other clones once, few, many or no size at all.

V	D	J	size	DNA	CDR3
TRBV12-3/TRBV12-4	.	TRBJ2-1	.	TGTGCCAGCAGTTTAAGGGCAGTCAATGAGCAGTTCTTC	CASSLRAVNEQFF
TRBV7-2	.	TRBJ2-3	.	TGTGCCAGCAGCTCCGACGAAATCGGGCAGTATTTT	CASSSDEIGQYF
TRBV7-2	.	TRBJ2-2	.	TGTGCCAGCAGCCCCCATGTGGACACCGGGGAGCTGTTTTTT	CASSPHVDTGELFF
TRBV7-6	.	TRBJ2-5	.	TGTGCTAGCAGCAGGGGGGGGGGGACCAAAGAGACCCAGTACTTC	CASSRGGGTKETQYF
TRBV7-2	TRBD2	TRBJ2-3	.	TGTGCCAGCAGCTTTGTGGGAGGGCCCACAGATACGCAGTATTTT	CASSFVGGPTDTQYF
TRBV27	.	TRBJ2-6	.	TGTGCCAGCAGTCTCCGAATTAGAAATAATTCACCCCTCCACTTC	CASSLRIRNNSPLHF
TRBV6-1	.	TRBJ1-2	.	TGTGCCAGCAGTGAATCCCGGTGGGGCCAGGGGTATGGCTACACCTTC	CASSESRWGQGYGYTF
TRBV10-3	.	TRBJ2-7	.	TGTGCCATCAGGATTACGGCTAGCTCCTACAATGAGCAGTACTTC	CAIRITASSYNEQYF
TRBV11-3	TRBD1	TRBJ1-2	.	TGTGCCAGCAGCACGAGACAGGGAAACTATGGCTACACCTTC	CASSTRQGNYGYTF
TRBV11-1	.	TRBJ2-1	.	TGTGCCAGCAGCTTGGTCAGGGGAGGCTGGGAGCAGTTCTTC	CASSLVRGGWEQFF
TRBV12-3/TRBV12-4	.	TRBJ1-4	many	TGTGCCAGCAGTTCCTCAACTAATGAAAAACTGTTTTTT	CASSSSTNEKLFF
TRBV7-2	.	TRBJ2-2	.	TGTGCCAGCAGCCATGGGGGGAGCGGCGGGGAGCTGTTTTTT	CASSHGGSGGELFF
TRBV28	TRBD1	TRBJ2-1	.	TGTGCTTCCTGGGGACAGAACTCCTACAATGAGCAGTTCTTC	CASWGQNSYNEQFF
TRBV6-6	TRBD2	TRBJ2-7	.	TGTGCCAGCAGTTTTTTGACTAGCGGGAGAGTCGGTGAGCAGTACTTC	CASSFLTSGRVGEQYF
TRBV12-3/TRBV12-4	.	TRBJ2-1	many	TGTGCCAGCAGTTTACGCGAGGGTACCGAGCAGTTCTTC	CASSLREGTEQFF
TRBV11-2	.	TRBJ2-7	.	TGTGCCAGCAGCTTCCCAGGGGGGTGGGGCGAGCAGTACTTC	CASSFPGGWGEQYF
TRBV10-2	.	TRBJ2-1	many	TGCGCCAGCAGTGAGAAGGTAGAGGGAGGCCTGCAGTTCTTC	CASSEKVEGGLQFF
TRBV7-9	.	TRBJ2-4	.	TGTGCCAGCAGCTTAGGGTCAGGCCTCAAAAACATTCAGTACTTC	CASSLGSGLKNIQYF
TRBV7-9	TRBD2	TRBJ2-1	.	TGTGCCAGCAGCTTAAACGGGAGGACCGATGAGCAGTTCTTC	CASSLNGRTDEQFF
TRBV30	.	TRBJ2-7	.	TGTGCCTGGAGTGTGGAAACACTCTCCCTAGGGGGTGAGCAGTACTTC	CAWSVETLSLGGEQYF
TRBV7-3	TRBD2	TRBJ2-1	.	TGTGCCAGCAGTCCGCCCGGGACTGCGCGGGGGGATGAGCAGTTCTTC	CASSPPGTARGDEQFF
TRBV6-1	.	TRBJ1-4	few	TGTGCCAGCAGTAAAGGACGGCCGTGGGGTCCTAATGAAAAACTGTTTTTT	CASSKGRPWGPNEKLFF
TRBV10-3	TRBD1	TRBJ2-6	.	TGTGCCATCCTCGGGACAGGCACTGGGGCCAACGTCCTGACTTTC	CAILGTGTGANVLTF
TRBV7-8	.	TRBJ2-1	many	TGTGCCAGCAGCTATCGGGGCAGAGGGGCACATGAGCAGTTCTTC	CASSYRGRGAHEQFF
TRBV7-4	TRBD2	TRBJ2-5	.	TGTGCCAGCAGCTCACTTAGCGGGAGAGGGAAGGAGACCCAGTACTTC	CASSSLSGRGKETQYF
TRBV28	.	TRBJ1-2	many	TGTGCCAGCAGGATACAGAGCAACTATGGCTACACCTTC	CASRIQSNYGYTF
TRBV7-3	TRBD1	TRBJ2-3	.	TGTGCCAGCAGCTCATATCAGGGGGCGAGAGATACGCAGTACTTT	CASSSYQGARDTQYF
TRBV7-3	TRBD2	TRBJ2-1	.	TGTGCCAGCAGCTTATCCCTAGCGGGAGGGGTCAATGAGCAGTTCTTC	CASSLSLAGGVNEQFF
TRBV7-6	.	TRBJ2-1	.	TGTGCCAGCAGCTCGGGCAGGCTGGATGGGGATGAGCAGTTCTTC	CASSSGRLDGDEQFF
TRBV28	.	TRBJ1-2	.	TGTGCCAGCAGTTTGGGGGGTGGGGTCAGCGGATATGGCTACACCTTC	CASSLGGGVSGYGYTF
TRBV10-2	.	TRBJ2-7	.	TGCGCCAGCAGTGGGGCCATGTTGCACGAGCAGTACTTC	CASSGAMLHEQYF
TRBV7-3	.	TRBJ2-7	.	TGTGCCAGCAGCCGACGGCACAGCACAGATACGCAGTACTTC	CASSRRHSTDTQYF
TRBV6-2/TRBV6-3	.	TRBJ2-2	.	TGTGCCAGCAGCCCCTACAGGGCCTCCGGGGAGCTGTTTTTT	CASSPYRASGELFF
TRBV6-1	TRBD2	TRBJ2-5	few	TGTGCCAGCAGTGTGGGCAGCGGGGCTCAAGAGACCCAGTACTTC	CASSVGSGAQETQYF
TRBV7-8	.	TRBJ1-4	once	TGTGCCAGCAGCCCGACCCAGGGCTTGGTACGGAAACTGTTTTTT	CASSPTQGLVRKLFF
TRBV7-8	TRBD2	TRBJ2-7	.	TGTGCCAGCAGCTTACGGACTAGCGGCTACGAGCAGTACTTC	CASSLRTSGYEQYF
TRBV28	.	TRBJ2-7	medium-sized	TGTGCCAGTGGGACCTCAATGCACGAGCAGTACTTC	CASGTSMHEQYF
TRBV6-1	TRBD1	TRBJ2-6	many	TGTGCCAGCAGTGCGGACAGGGCTGGGGCCAACGTCCTGACTTTC	CASSADRAGANVLTF
TRBV10-2	.	TRBJ2-1	once	TGCGCCAGCAGTGCCAACACTGAAGCTTTCTTC	CASSANTEAFF
TRBV6-1	TRBD1	TRBJ1-5	.	TGTGCCAGCAGTGAGGACAGGGGAAATCAGCCCCAGCATTTT	CASSEDRGNQPQHF
TRBV5-1	.	TRBJ2-7	many	TGCGCCAGCAGCGGTTTCGACGAGCAGTACTTC	CASSGFDEQYF
TRBV12-3/TRBV12-4	TRBD2	TRBJ2-5	many	TGTGCCAGCAGTTTACTGGGAGGGGAGACCCAGTACTTC	CASSLLGGETQYF
TRBV7-4	.	TRBJ2-1	few	TGTGCCAGCAGCTTAAAAATCGCGGGATTCACCTACAATGAGCAGTTCTTC	CASSLKIAGFTYNEQFF
TRBV7-2	.	TRBJ2-7	medium-sized	TGTGCCAGCAGCTTATTCGGGGGAGGCGGCGAGCAGTACTTC	CASSLFGGGGEQYF
TRBV18	TRBD2	TRBJ2-1	.	TGTGCCAGCTCACCACCAGGACTAGCACCCCGGGAGCAGTTCTTC	CASSPPGLAPREQFF
TRBV28	.	TRBJ1-5	many	TGTGCCAGCAGTTTAGGCGGCAGACTCAATCAGCCCCAGCATTTT	CASSLGGRLNQPQHF
TRBV7-6	TRBD1	TRBJ2-1	few	TGTGCCAGCAGCTTAGTGCATTCAGGGGGCTGTAATGAGCAGTTCTTC	CASSLVHSGGCNEQFF
TRBV7-2	TRBD2	TRBJ2-1	few	TGTGCCAGCCTGGGGGCAAGTACTAGCGGGAGTGGTGAGCAGTTCTTC	CASLGASTSGSGEQFF
TRBV12-3/TRBV12-4	.	TRBJ1-1	.	TGTGCCAGCAGTTTATGGGGGGGAACGAACACTGAAGCTTTCTTT	CASSLWGGTNTEAFF
TRBV12-3/TRBV12-4	.	TRBJ2-3	medium-sized	TGTGCCAGCAGTTGGTGGGGGGCAGATACGCAGTATTTT	CASSWWGADTQYF
TRBV7-2	.	TRBJ2-3	few	TGTGCCAGCAGCCCGGCTAGAACCACAGATACGCAGTATTTT	CASSPARTTDTQYF
TRBV24-1	.	TRBJ2-5	.	TGTGCCACCAGTGATTGGCAGGGGTCCCAAGAGACCCAGTACTTC	CATSDWQGSQETQYF
TRBV7-6	.	TRBJ2-7	.	TGTGCCAGCAGCGCCCACTTTTACGAGCAGTACTTC	CASSAHFYEQYF
TRBV7-8	.	TRBJ2-3	once	TGTGCCAGCAGCTCTTTCGGGTTTAGCACAGATACGCAGTATTTT	CASSSFGFSTDTQYF
TRBV23-1	TRBD1	TRBJ2-5	many	TGCGCCAGCAGTCAACCAGAGGGACAGGTTCTTGAAGAGACCCAGTACTTC	CASSQPEGQVLEETQYF
TRBV10-2	.	TRBJ2-3	few	TGCGCCAGCACGCGACAGACTAGCACAGATACGCAGTATTTT	CASTRQTSTDTQYF
TRBV7-3	.	TRBJ1-5	.	TGTGCCAGCAGCTCGACTCAATATCAGCCCCAGCATTTT	CASSSTQYQPQHF
TRBV5-6	.	TRBJ1-2	once	TGTGCCAGCAGCTTGGTACCAGCTACTAACTATGGCTACACCTTC	CASSLVPATNYGYTF